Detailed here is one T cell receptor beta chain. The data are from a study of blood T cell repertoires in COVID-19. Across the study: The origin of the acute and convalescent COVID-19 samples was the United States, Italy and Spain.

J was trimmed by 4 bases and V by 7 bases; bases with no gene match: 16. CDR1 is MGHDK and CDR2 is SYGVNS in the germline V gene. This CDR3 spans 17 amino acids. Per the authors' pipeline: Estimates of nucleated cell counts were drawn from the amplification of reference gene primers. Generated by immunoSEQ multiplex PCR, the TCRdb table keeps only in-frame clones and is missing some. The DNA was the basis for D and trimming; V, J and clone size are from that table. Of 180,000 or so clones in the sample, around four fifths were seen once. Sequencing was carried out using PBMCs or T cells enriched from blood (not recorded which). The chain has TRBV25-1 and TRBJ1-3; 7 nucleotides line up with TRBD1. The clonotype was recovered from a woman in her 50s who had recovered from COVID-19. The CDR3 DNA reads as TGTGCCAGCATGAGTAGGACAGGCCTTTCAAGCGGAAACACCATATATTTT. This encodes CASMSRTGLSSGNTIYF.